The next 24 T cell receptor beta chains were all read from a single sample in a study of T cell repertoires in cytomegalovirus infection. MiXCR, run by TCRdb on the reads, gives a single entry per CDR3 protein. Of about 160,000 distinct CDR3 sequences in the sample, roughly 15% were seen once. Source material: CD8+ T cells from PBMCs. Receptor source: a human donor in good health (CMV status not recorded). Some clones in this sample may be carry-over from other donors' samples.

This clonotype was counted between two and nine times. The chain employs TRBV11-1 and TRBJ1-1, with D perhaps TRBD1 (6 bases). The V gene lost 1 base and the J gene lost 5 bases, with 11 bases spanning the gap. Germline loops: CDR1 SGHAT, CDR2 FQDESV (reference sequence). The CDR3 runs 14 residues. CDR3 sequence: CASSLVQGGTEAFF. Written as DNA, the CDR3 is TGTGCCAGCAGCTTAGTACAGGGCGGGACTGAAGCTTTCTTT.

Only a few counts were recorded for this clonotype. The chain joins TRBV6-2 or TRBV6-3 to TRBJ2-3, with 9 bases lining up with TRBD2. With V trimmed by 6 bases and J by 4 bases, 11 bases remained unmatched. CDR3 size: 16 residues. In germline, CDR1 is MNHEY, CDR2 SVGEGT. The CDR3 region has the DNA TGTGCCAGCAGACCTACTCTAGCGGGAATCGCAGATACGCAGTATTTT. Its translation is CASRPTLAGIADTQYF.

As DNA, the CDR3 is TGTGCCAGCAGTTGGTCGACTAGCGGGGGTGCAGATACGCAGTATTTT. This translates into CASSWSTSGGADTQYF. V usage is TRBV6-5 and J usage is TRBJ2-3, with 12 positions matching TRBD2. Germline trimming cut 4 bases from V and 4 bases from J; bases unmatched to any gene: 6. Germline values: CDR1 MNHEY, CDR2 SVGAGI. CDR3 length: 16 residues.

This clonotype was seen a handful of times. J is TRBJ1-1 and V is TRBV7-3; D remains ambiguous. This CDR3 has 15 residues. V was cut by 0 bases and J by 1 base, with 9 bases left in between. Germline values: CDR1 SGHTA, CDR2 FQGTGA. The CDR3 loop is CASSLTPSPNTEAFF. The DNA for the CDR3 is TGTGCCAGCAGCTTAACTCCCTCACCGAACACTGAAGCTTTCTTT.

This clonotype was observed a few times. The chain joins TRBV20-1 to TRBJ1-2; D might be TRBD1 (5 bases). There are 18 residues in the CDR3. Germline CDR1 is DFQATT and CDR2 is SNEGSKA (reference sequence). V was pared by 7 bases and J by 5 bases, with 32 bases between. In nucleotides, the CDR3 is TGCAGTGTTCCGACATTAGGGGCCGTCGGCCTTGATGCATATGGCTACACCTTC. It codes for CSVPTLGAVGLDAYGYTF.

The chain has TRBV20-1 and TRBJ1-6, with D maybe TRBD1 (6 bases). Germline V lookup: CDR1 DFQATT, CDR2 SNEGSKA (reference sequence). This CDR3 has 14 amino acids. The V gene lost 5 bases and the J gene lost 4 bases, with 12 bases spanning the gap. This CDR3 is CSAGQGSYNSPLHF. The DNA of the CDR3 is TGCAGTGCTGGGCAGGGGAGTTATAATTCACCCCTCCACTTT.

This clonotype has just a few counts. The chain uses TRBV6-2 or TRBV6-3 and TRBJ2-5, with 7 positions matching TRBD1. The ends lost 2 bases at V and 5 bases at J; junction bases unmatched: 5. The CDR3 consists of 14 residues. CDR1 and CDR2 (germline): MNHEY, SVGEGT. CDR3 DNA: TGTGCCAGCAGTTACAGGGGGCTGGATGAGACCCAGTACTTC. It translates to CASSYRGLDETQYF.

This clonotype occurred a few times. V usage is TRBV6-2 or TRBV6-3 and J usage is TRBJ2-7; D unresolved. Germline V gene lookup returns CDR1 MNHEY and CDR2 SVGEGT. V was trimmed by 8 bases and J by 2 bases, leaving 7 bases between them. The CDR3 contains 11 residues. The CDR3 nucleotides are TGTGCCAGCGGGATTACCTACGAGCAGTACTTC. Protein: CASGITYEQYF.

This sequence joins TRBV7-9 and TRBJ2-7; no clear D gene. Trimming pared 2 bases from V and 3 bases from J, leaving 11 bases between. Germline CDR1 is SEHNR and CDR2 is FQNEAQ (reference sequence). The CDR3 runs to 14 residues. The CDR3 DNA is TGTGCCAGCAGCTTATCAGGACGGTTCTACGAGCAGTACTTC. Protein: CASSLSGRFYEQYF.

The gene calls are TRBV7-2 and TRBJ2-2; D ambiguous. The CDR3 has 16 amino acids. Looked up from germline, CDR1 is SGHTA and CDR2 is FQGNSA. Trimming shortened V by 5 bases and J by 3 bases, and 16 bases separated the two germline ends. This CDR3 is CASSAPRWGYTGELFF. The CDR3 DNA follows: TGTGCCAGCAGCGCTCCTAGATGGGGATACACCGGGGAGCTGTTTTTT.

This clonotype was picked up a small number of times. The genes are TRBV7-8 and TRBJ1-1; D unresolved. Trimming removed 2 bases at V and 0 bases at J, with 10 bases between. CDR3 size: 15 residues. Germline-derived CDR1 and CDR2 are SGHVS and FQNEAQ. The CDR3 here is CASSLRPGMNTEAFF. Here the CDR3 DNA reads TGTGCCAGCAGCTTACGGCCGGGGATGAACACTGAAGCTTTCTTT. The whole variable domain, filled in from reference TRBV7-8 and TRBJ1-1, reads GAGVSQSPRYKVAKRGQDVALRCDPISGHVSLFWYQQALGQGPEFLTYFQNEAQLDKSGLPSDRFFAERPEGSVSTLKIQRTQQEDSAVYLCASSLRPGMNTEAFFGQGTRLTVV.

This clonotype was found a few times. The chain recombines TRBV14 with TRBJ2-5, with D tentatively TRBD1 (5 bases). Germline V gene data show CDR1 as SGHDN and CDR2 as FVKESK. Trimming took off 0 bases at V and 1 base at J, with 6 bases between the two ends. The CDR3 is 14 amino acids. The CDR3 nucleotides read TGTGCCAGCAGCCAAGACAGGGTCCAAGAGACCCAGTACTTC. As protein: CASSQDRVQETQYF.

Many counts were recorded for this clonotype. The genes are TRBV7-2 and TRBJ2-1, with 8 positions matching TRBD2. After removal of 6 bases from V and 4 bases from J, the junction contained 8 bases not matched to a gene. This CDR3 spans 15 amino acids. Germline values: CDR1 SGHTA, CDR2 FQGNSA. CDR3 loop: CASRHPAGEYNEQFF. In DNA form, the CDR3 reads TGTGCCAGCAGACATCCAGCGGGAGAATACAATGAGCAGTTCTTC.

This chain links TRBV5-6 with TRBJ2-7, with TRBD1 matching 8 bases. The CDR3 has 16 amino acids. The V gene end was trimmed by 3 bases and the J gene end by 2 bases; junction bases not matched to a gene: 10. CDR1 and CDR2 (germline): SGHDT, YYEEEE. The CDR3: CASSSLQGVRAYEQYF. The CDR3 DNA reads TGTGCCAGCAGCTCTTTACAGGGGGTTAGGGCCTACGAGCAGTACTTC. Combining the CDR3 with reference TRBV5-6 and TRBJ2-7 gives the whole variable domain DAGVTQSPTHLIKTRGQQVTLRCSPKSGHDTVSWYQQALGQGPQFIFQYYEEEERQRGNFPDRFSGHQFPNYSSELNVNALLLGDSALYLCASSSLQGVRAYEQYFGPGTRLTVT.

The CDR3 sequence: CSAGTQPQHF. In DNA form, the CDR3 reads TGCAGTGCCGGGACTCAGCCCCAGCATTTT. The chain has TRBV20-1 and TRBJ1-5, with TRBD1 as a possible D gene (5 bases). This CDR3 region has 10 residues. Germline CDR1 DFQATT, CDR2 SNEGSKA (reference sequence). V dropped 6 bases and J dropped 6 bases, with 6 bases sitting between them.

There are a few counts of this clonotype. The genes are TRBV7-2 and TRBJ2-7; possible D gene TRBD2, 6 bases. Germline lookup yields CDR1 SGHTA and CDR2 FQGNSA. The ends were cut back, 5 bases at V and 3 bases at J, with 11 bases in the middle. CDR3 length: 13 residues. The CDR3 coding sequence is TGTGCCAGCAGCACGCGGGACCGCTACGAGCAGTACTTC. Its protein product is CASSTRDRYEQYF.

V usage is TRBV29-1 and J usage is TRBJ2-7; tentatively, D is TRBD2 (6 bases). Trimming removed 7 bases at V and 4 bases at J, with 20 bases between. The germline CDR1 and CDR2 sequences are SQVTM and ANQGSEA. This CDR3 comprises 14 residues. The CDR3 reads CSGGSGTPSYEQYF. CDR3 nucleotide sequence: TGCAGCGGGGGCTCCGGGACTCCGTCGTACGAGCAGTACTTC.

The chain links TRBV2 to TRBJ1-2; D is ambiguous. V lost 6 bases, J lost 5 bases, and 19 bases lay in between. CDR1 and CDR2 from the germline V gene are SNHLY and FYNNEI. The CDR3 totals 15 residues. CDR3 residues: CASRSAGSHSYGYTF. In DNA, the CDR3 is TGTGCCAGCAGATCCGCAGGCAGCCACTCGTATGGCTACACCTTC.

This chain joins TRBV7-8 and TRBJ2-1; the match to TRBD1 covers 8 bases. Germline values: CDR1 SGHVS, CDR2 FQNEAQ. Trimming at V came to 5 bases and at J to 8 bases, leaving 5 bases not matched to a gene. The CDR3 spans 13 residues. In DNA, the CDR3 is TGTGCCAGCAGCCCGGCCAGGGGGCATGAGCAGTTCTTC. It encodes CASSPARGHEQFF.

This clonotype was recorded many times. The chain carries TRBV7-2 and TRBJ2-7; D uncertain. The CDR3 sequence is 12 residues long. V lost 1 base to trimming and J lost 5 bases, with 6 bases between them. Per the germline V gene, CDR1 is SGHTA and CDR2 is FQGNSA. The CDR3 loop is CASSLEPDEQYF. CDR3 in DNA: TGTGCCAGCAGCTTAGAGCCGGACGAGCAGTACTTC.

V gene TRBV29-1 combines with J gene TRBJ2-1; possibly TRBD2 for D (6 bases). Deletions cut 6 bases from V and 4 bases from J, with 19 bases between. The length of the CDR3 is 15 residues. Germline loops: CDR1 SQVTM, CDR2 ANQGSEA. DNA of the CDR3: TGCAGCGTCGGCCCGTCTCCGGCGGGATACAATGAGCAGTTCTTC. Its protein product is CSVGPSPAGYNEQFF.

This clonotype has a handful of counts. V gene TRBV19 combines with J gene TRBJ2-5, with 8 bases identical to TRBD1. The junction had 4 bases not matched to a gene; V was cut back by 5 bases and J by 5 bases. Germline V gene lookup returns CDR1 LNHDA and CDR2 SQIVND (reference sequence). The CDR3 contains 13 residues. In nucleotides, the CDR3 is TGTGCCAGTAGTTTCCGGGACAGGGAGACCCAGTACTTC. It specifies CASSFRDRETQYF.

V gene TRBV12-3 or TRBV12-4 combines with J gene TRBJ2-3, with D uncertain. The CDR3 contains 13 residues. Trimming removed 6 bases at V and 4 bases at J, with 11 bases between. This chain's CDR3 is CASRTLGADTQYF. Written as DNA, the CDR3 is TGTGCCAGCAGGACCCTAGGTGCAGATACGCAGTATTTT.

This clonotype occurred a few times. The V gene is TRBV7-6, the J gene TRBJ1-1, with 7 nucleotides matching TRBD1. The CDR3 loop spans 13 amino acids. CDR1 and CDR2 (germline): SGHVS, FNYEAQ. The V gene end was trimmed by 5 bases and the J gene end by 5 bases; junction bases not matched to a gene: 5. The CDR3 nucleotides read TGTGCCAGCAGCCCCACCAGGGGGACTGAAGCTTTCTTT. Residues: CASSPTRGTEAFF.